This TCR beta chain was identified during a study of blood T cell repertoires in COVID-19. Study information: Samples taken during acute and convalescent COVID-19 were collected in the United States, Italy and Spain. Sample material is recorded as cDNA or gDNA derived from T cells, B-cell-depleted T cells, or PBMCs.

V shed 3 bases and J 7 bases; nucleotides not matched to a gene: 10. Germline lookup yields CDR1 LNHNV and CDR2 YYDKDF (reference sequence). The CDR3 is 16 residues long. Original processing methods: Reference gene primer amplification gave estimated nucleated cell counts. The repertoire was sequenced with immunoSEQ multiplex PCR; TCRdb's copy has only in-frame clones and lacks some. That table is the source of V, J and clone size, and D and trimming were worked out from the DNA. This table has 130,000 to 150,000 clones, around nine tenths appearing once. The chain joins TRBV15 to TRBJ2-3; 10 bases are a match to TRBD1. Sequences were obtained from peripheral blood. This TCR came from a woman aged 45 to 65 with acute or convalescent COVID-19. DNA of the CDR3: TGTGCCACCAGCAGTAGGGGGGGGACAGGGGCATATACGCAGTATTTT. Translated: CATSSRGGTGAYTQYF.